Each of the 28 T cell receptor beta chains below was sequenced from the same sample in a study of cytomegalovirus exposure and HLA in healthy donors. The primer mix had 60 Vbeta and 13 Jbeta primers. This table comes from immunoSEQ multiplex PCR, and its TCRdb copy is limited to in-frame clones, with some not included. Recorded for this sample: about 140,000 clones. Sequencing was carried out using PBMCs. Receptor source: a man aged 40-49 years in good health and CMV-seronegative.

The rearrangement joins TRBV5-1 to TRBJ1-4; perhaps TRBD1 as D (5 bases). Trimming took 5 bases from V and 0 from J, leaving 20 bases between them. CDR1 SGHRS and CDR2 YFSETQ come from the germline V gene. CDR3 length: 18 residues. The CDR3 nucleotides are TGCGCCAGCAGGGGGGGTATATGGGAAACTGCAACTAATGAAAAACTGTTTTTT. This encodes CASRGGIWETATNEKLFF.

This chain connects TRBV5-4 to TRBJ1-2; D gene uncertain. The germline V and J ends were trimmed by 5 bases and 3 bases, with 14 bases remaining between them. The CDR3 is 14 amino acids. The germline V gene has CDR1 SGHNT and CDR2 YYREEE (reference sequence). CDR3 in amino acids: CASSLATGDYGYTF. CDR3 in DNA: TGTGCCAGCAGTTTAGCGACCGGGGACTATGGCTACACCTTC. Full variable domain (missing parts from reference TRBV5-4 and TRBJ1-2): ETGVTQSPTHLIKTRGQQVTLRCSSQSGHNTVSWYQQALGQGPQFIFQYYREEENGRGNFPPRFSGLQFPNYSSELNVNALELDDSALYLCASSLATGDYGYTFGSGTRLTVV.

The chain couples TRBV2 to TRBJ2-7, with D possibly matching TRBD2 (5 bases). CDR1 is SNHLY, CDR2 FYNNEI, per germline. The CDR3 totals 12 residues. V was pared by 7 bases and J by 7 bases, with 14 bases between. CDR3 in amino acids: CASTRTPGEQYF. The CDR3 DNA reads TGTGCCAGCACCAGGACCCCGGGGGAGCAGTACTTC. Based on the CDR3 plus reference TRBV2 and TRBJ2-7, the full variable domain is EPEVTQTPSHQVTQMGQEVILRCVPISNHLYFYWYRQILGQKVEFLVSFYNNEISEKSEIFDDQFSVERPDGSNFTLKIRSTKLEDSAMYFCASTRTPGEQYFGPGTRLTVT.

The V and J genes are TRBV7-9 and TRBJ1-3, with TRBD1 as a possible D gene (5 bases). Germline-derived CDR1 and CDR2 are SEHNR and FQNEAQ (reference sequence). This CDR3 is 16 amino acids long. The germline V and J ends were trimmed by 1 base and 3 bases, with 13 bases remaining between them. The CDR3 is CASSLGQGGFGNTIYF. In nucleotides, the CDR3 is TGTGCCAGCAGCTTAGGGCAGGGTGGATTTGGAAACACCATATATTTT.

The rearrangement joins TRBV7-3 to TRBJ2-3; TRBD1 matches 9 bases. The germline CDR1 and CDR2 sequences are SGHTA and FQGTGA. With 2 bases clipped from V and 5 bases from J, the junction kept 5 bases outside the gene matches. The CDR3 contains 15 residues. The CDR3 spells CASSLGQGRIDTQYF. The CDR3 coding sequence is TGTGCCAGCAGCTTAGGACAGGGGAGAATAGATACGCAGTATTTT.

The CDR3 protein is CAISESGGTNTGELFF. The CDR3 DNA is TGTGCCATCAGTGAGTCCGGCGGAACGAACACCGGGGAGCTGTTTTTT. The V and J genes are TRBV10-3 and TRBJ2-2; D uncertain. V lost 0 bases to trimming and J lost 0 bases, with 8 bases between them. The CDR3 sequence is 16 residues long. The V gene's germline CDR1 is ENHRY and CDR2 SYGVKD.

The CDR3 reads CASSLAGGGADIQYF. The CDR3 nucleotides are TGTGCCAGCAGCTTAGCAGGCGGGGGGGCGGACATTCAGTACTTC. This sequence joins TRBV7-2 and TRBJ2-4; 9 positions match TRBD2. Germline V gives CDR1 SGHTA, CDR2 FQGNSA. Trimming cost V 0 bases and J 8 bases; bases outside gene matches: 5. The CDR3 is made up of 15 amino acids.

The chain recombines TRBV5-1 with TRBJ1-2; no clear D. Germline V CDR1 and CDR2: SGHRS, YFSETQ. V gave up 0 bases and J gave up 5 bases, with 14 bases separating them. The CDR3 extends over 15 amino acids. CDR3 in DNA: TGCGCCAGCAGCTTGGACGGGGTCTTAGGGTATGGCTACACCTTC. Its protein product is CASSLDGVLGYGYTF.

The rearrangement joins TRBV9 to TRBJ2-1; 10 nucleotides align to TRBD2. The germline gives CDR1 SGDLS, CDR2 YYNGEE. The CDR3 spans 15 residues. The junction had 9 bases not matched to a gene; V was cut back by 4 bases and J by 8 bases. The chain's CDR3 is CASSSRLAGRDEQFF. CDR3 DNA sequence: TGTGCCAGCAGCTCCCGACTAGCGGGTAGGGATGAGCAGTTCTTC. Full variable domain (missing parts from reference TRBV9 and TRBJ2-1): DSGVTQTPKHLITATGQRVTLRCSPRSGDLSVYWYQQSLDQGLQFLIQYYNGEERAKGNILERFSAQQFPDLHSELNLSSLELGDSALYFCASSSRLAGRDEQFFGPGTRLTVL.

The V gene is TRBV7-2, the J gene TRBJ1-2; no firm D call. The V end was cut by 1 base, the J end by 1 base, with 7 bases between. Germline-derived CDR1 and CDR2 are SGHTA and FQGNSA. The CDR3 is 14 amino acids. The CDR3: CASSLGGLNYGYTF. CDR3 in DNA: TGTGCCAGCAGCTTAGGCGGGCTTAACTATGGCTACACCTTC.

The chain carries TRBV10-3 and TRBJ2-3; 13 nucleotides align to TRBD2. Germline V gives CDR1 ENHRY, CDR2 SYGVKD. The CDR3 loop spans 15 amino acids. The trim removed 10 bases at V and 4 bases at J, leaving 8 bases unmatched. Here the CDR3 reads CATNPGLAGSDTQYF. The CDR3 DNA sequence: TGTGCCACGAACCCGGGACTAGCGGGGTCAGATACGCAGTATTTT.

The rearrangement uses TRBV9 and TRBJ2-2; D is perhaps TRBD1 (5 bases). Germline values: CDR1 SGDLS, CDR2 YYNGEE. The CDR3 runs to 14 residues. V lost 0 bases and J 5 bases, leaving 8 bases between the germline ends. The CDR3 coding sequence is TGTGCCAGCAGCGTAGCAGGGTCGACCGGGGAGCTGTTTTTT. Translated, it gives CASSVAGSTGELFF.

The chain links TRBV19 to TRBJ1-1; weak D call: TRBD1 (6 bases). The V end lost 7 bases, the J end lost 5 bases, and 23 bases lay between the germline ends. This CDR3 comprises 16 residues. Germline CDR1 is LNHDA and CDR2 is SQIVND (reference sequence). The CDR3: CASNTWGQGPWTEAFF. In DNA form, the CDR3 reads TGTGCCAGTAACACTTGGGGCCAGGGGCCATGGACTGAAGCTTTCTTT.

The chain joins TRBV13 to TRBJ2-5, with 12 bases aligning to TRBD1. CDR3 size: 15 residues. V lost 5 bases to trimming and J lost 11 bases; unmatched junction nucleotides: 12. Germline CDR1 reads PRHDT; CDR2 reads FYEKMQ (reference sequence). CDR3 in DNA: TGTGCCAGCAGCCTGAGGGGGACAGGGGGCCTAGGGCAGTACTTC. Residues: CASSLRGTGGLGQYF.

This chain joins TRBV27 and TRBJ1-6, with 10 bases identical to TRBD1. Per the germline V gene, CDR1 is MNHEY and CDR2 is SMNVEV (reference sequence). V lost 4 bases to trimming and J lost 8 bases; unmatched junction nucleotides: 2. The CDR3 loop spans 14 amino acids. The CDR3 DNA is TGTGCCAGCAGTTGGGACAGGGGTTATTCACCCCTCCACTTT. It encodes CASSWDRGYSPLHF.

The J gene is TRBJ2-4, the V gene TRBV9, with TRBD1 matching over 9 bases. The CDR3 loop spans 16 amino acids. V shed 0 bases, J shed 7 bases, and the junction held 8 bases outside the gene matches. From germline, CDR1 is SGDLS and CDR2 YYNGEE. Written as DNA, the CDR3 is TGTGCCAGCAGCGTAGAGGCTGGACAGGGGAATAACATTCAGTACTTC. It is translated as CASSVEAGQGNNIQYF.

The J gene is TRBJ2-2, the V gene TRBV12-5; possibly TRBD1 for D (6 bases). The ends were cut back, 0 bases at V and 2 bases at J, with 7 bases in the middle. This CDR3 spans 15 amino acids. Germline CDR1 is LGHNT and CDR2 is FRNRAP. The CDR3 bases are TGTGCTAGTGGTTTGGTACAGGGTAACACCGGGGAGCTGTTTTTT. It is translated as CASGLVQGNTGELFF.

The chain employs TRBV12-5 and TRBJ2-5, with D possibly being TRBD2 (6 bases). Germline CDR1 reads LGHNT; CDR2 reads FRNRAP. V gave up 5 bases and J gave up 3 bases, with 10 bases separating them. The CDR3 extends over 13 amino acids. The CDR3 DNA reads TGTGCTAGTGGTAGATCGGGGGAAGAGACCCAGTACTTC. Translating gives CASGRSGEETQYF.

The rearrangement links TRBV4-1 to TRBJ1-1; D is possibly TRBD1 (6 bases). V lost 0 bases and J 4 bases, leaving 21 bases between the germline ends. CDR1 is MGHRA and CDR2 is YSYEKL in the germline V gene. The CDR3 covers 18 residues. For the CDR3, the DNA is TGCGCCAGCAGCCAAGATCCTACGCGGGGGCTAAGCGGCACTGAAGCTTTCTTT. It translates to CASSQDPTRGLSGTEAFF.

The chain has TRBV7-3 and TRBJ2-5; 12 nucleotides align to TRBD2. The CDR3 is made up of 16 amino acids. V lost 5 bases, J lost 5 bases, and 9 bases stayed unmatched. Germline CDR1 and CDR2: SGHTA and FQGTGA. The chain's CDR3 is CASSPFPSGGAETQYF. The CDR3, as DNA: TGTGCCAGCAGCCCCTTCCCTAGCGGGGGGGCGGAGACCCAGTACTTC.

The V gene is TRBV28, the J gene TRBJ2-2, with a weak D call TRBD1 (5 bases). Germline CDR1 reads MDHEN; CDR2 reads SYDVKM. Trimming removed 7 bases from V and 4 bases from J, with 16 bases in between. The CDR3 covers 15 residues. The CDR3 sequence: CASKKRDRTTGELFF. The DNA for the CDR3 is TGTGCCAGCAAAAAAAGAGACAGAACCACCGGGGAGCTGTTTTTT.

The gene calls are TRBV7-9 and TRBJ1-6; a possible D gene is TRBD1 (5 bases). The germline V gene encodes CDR1 SEHNR and CDR2 FQNEAQ (reference sequence). This CDR3 region has 16 residues. The V end was cut by 4 bases, the J end by 5 bases, with 15 bases between. The CDR3 here is CASSSYGGGDNSPLHF. In nucleotides, the CDR3 is TGTGCCAGCAGCTCGTATGGGGGAGGGGATAATTCACCCCTCCACTTT.

The V gene is TRBV4-1, the J gene TRBJ1-2; the D gene is possibly TRBD1 (5 bases). V lost 3 bases and J 3 bases, leaving 14 bases between the germline ends. Germline CDR1 MGHRA, CDR2 YSYEKL. This CDR3 is built from 15 residues. CDR3: CASSQVGPRDYGYTF. The CDR3 bases are TGCGCCAGCAGCCAGGTTGGTCCCAGGGACTATGGCTACACCTTC.

For this clone: Other DNA sequences in the same sample also yield this CDR3. The chain joins TRBV5-1 to TRBJ2-7; 8 nucleotides align to TRBD1. V was clipped by 2 bases and J by 3 bases; unmatched bases: 1. Germline values: CDR1 SGHRS, CDR2 YFSETQ. This CDR3 is 13 amino acids long. The CDR3 protein is CASSFGTGYEQYF. CDR3 coding DNA: TGCGCCAGCAGCTTCGGGACAGGCTACGAGCAGTACTTC.

The V gene is TRBV5-4, the J gene TRBJ2-7, with TRBD2 as a possible D gene (5 bases). V was trimmed by 1 base and J by 4 bases, leaving 9 bases between them. CDR3 size: 13 residues. The germline V gene encodes CDR1 SGHNT and CDR2 YYREEE (reference sequence). CDR3 region: CASSLRGVYEQYF. As DNA, the CDR3 is TGTGCCAGCAGCTTGCGGGGAGTTTACGAGCAGTACTTC.

The chain recombines TRBV2 with TRBJ2-3, with a tentative D call TRBD1 (6 bases). The V gene's germline CDR1 is SNHLY and CDR2 FYNNEI. This CDR3 is 14 amino acids long. V gave up 6 bases and J gave up 8 bases, with 18 bases separating them. CDR3 protein: CASSASRGSGTQYF. In DNA form, the CDR3 reads TGTGCCAGCAGCGCGAGTAGGGGGAGTGGTACGCAGTATTTT.

The rearrangement uses TRBV7-2 and TRBJ2-1; possible D gene TRBD2, 6 bases. Trimming left V 2 bases short and J 4 bases short, with 9 bases between. The CDR3 consists of 14 residues. Looked up from germline, CDR1 is SGHTA and CDR2 is FQGNSA. CDR3 bases: TGTGCCAGCAGCTTAATACTAGCTTACAATGAGCAGTTCTTC. Its protein is CASSLILAYNEQFF.

The V and J genes are TRBV11-3 and TRBJ2-5, with D possibly being TRBD1 (6 bases). The DNA end favors TRBJ2-7, so the J call may be wrong. Germline CDR1 SGHNT, CDR2 YENEEA. The CDR3 extends over 16 amino acids. CDR3 in amino acids: CASSPPRYRVGYEQYF. The CDR3 DNA follows: TGTGCCAGCAGCCCACCACGGTACAGGGTGGGCTACGAGCAGTACTTC.